Sequencing of this TCR beta chain was carried out in a study of early T cells in non-severe SARS-CoV-2 infection. Study results and limitations: Anti-spike CD8 responses were favored by VDJdb matching, which missed private and CD4 specificities.

Note on this clonotype: The antigen is unknown.

V was trimmed by 4 bases and J by 0 bases, leaving 7 bases between them. Germline values: CDR1 LGHNA, CDR2 YNFKEQ. There are 15 residues in the CDR3. TCRdb processed the 5' RACE reads anew with MiXCR; each CDR3 protein has one entry. The sample has about 90,000 distinct CDR3 sequences, roughly 12% seen once; the top ten hold 3.5% to 5%. The chain combines TRBV4-2 with TRBJ2-6; no firm D call. The sequence was obtained from an adult who was a healthcare worker with PCR-confirmed SARS-CoV-2 infection or an uninfected control (not recorded which). The material sequenced was whole blood, taken at baseline. The CDR3, as DNA: TGTGCCAGCAGCCTGCAGCCCTCTGGGGCCAACGTCCTGACTTTC. Amino acids: CASSLQPSGANVLTF.